The sequence of this TCR beta chain was determined in a study of Tregs in tolerant kidney transplant recipients (dated by TCRdb to between 2019 and 2020). General notes on the study: Additional Treg samples were obtained by sorting recipient CD4+CD25+CD127- cells from a 3-day mixed lymphocyte reaction with belatacept, in some cases after a subsequent approximately five-day donor restimulation. In a few healthy controls, several methods of expanding Tregs specific for an allogeneic donor were compared by TCRbeta repertoire sequencing. During sorting of primary belatacept mixed lymphocyte reaction cultures, recipient cells were distinguished from donor cells with antibodies. The study applied TCRbeta sequencing to find donor-specific regulatory T cells before combined kidney and bone marrow transplantation and then followed those same cells after transplant. General conclusions and limits of the study: The most biologically relevant and donor-specific TCRbeta repertoire appeared to be identified by expanding Tregs with activated donor B cells. Biological reproducibility was not directly addressed, though technical replication error appeared minimal. The study was limited by small patient numbers, and the findings need validation in larger populations and under other immunosuppression protocols.

Concerning this clone: What this receptor recognizes is not known. No base quality information exists; no much larger clone differs at one position.

Healthy control blood came either as purchased buffy coats or from healthy volunteers. Healthy control blood was processed to PBMCs by Ficoll density gradient and cryopreserved, and patient PBMCs were collected before and after transplant. Genomic DNA was extracted from sorted cells with the QIAGEN DNeasy Blood and Tissue Kit for TCRbeta CDR3 sequencing. High-throughput TCRbeta CDR3 sequencing, which included PCR amplification with bias correction and internal controls, was done commercially through immunoSEQ. As for how the authors treated the data: Unique productive TCRbeta sequences were defined by CDR3 nucleotide sequence when primers matched and otherwise by CDR3 amino acid sequence together with Vbeta and Jbeta genes. A sequence counted as donor-reactive if, in CFSE-low cells, the sequence had a frequency of at least 0.01% and was expanded at least 5-fold compared with unstimulated cells. Jensen-Shannon divergence calculated on the top 100 TCRbeta sequences ranked by frequency was used to measure repertoire divergence. When a sample had multiple sequencing runs, each run was corrected for sorting error separately and the runs were then pooled. Held by TCRdb, this immuneACCESS table contains in-frame sequences only and omits some clones. Under half of the omission traces to an unresolved V gene where checked; the cause of the rest is unknown. V, J and clone size were drawn from that table, and D and trimming were deduced from the DNA. The sample table holds 30,000 or so clones, of which over 65% were seen once. The ten largest clones add up to approximately 2% of the sample.

V drops 0 bases and J drops 3 bases, leaving 12 bases in between. Inclusive of the bounding cysteine and phenylalanine, the CDR3 is 15 residues long. Only the CDR3 region is kept as DNA, spanning 45 bases read in frame from base 1. As encoded in the germline V gene, CDR1 is SGHRS while CDR2 is YFSETQ. What was sequenced was Tregs from blood cultured with allogeneic cells. The sequence joins TRBV5-1 to TRBJ2-5; a weak D assignment points to TRBD1 (5 bases agree). This receptor was identified in a human donor in good health. The nucleotides read TGCGCCAGCAGCTTGGGACAGATTATTAAAGAGACCCAGTACTTC. Translated, this is CASSLGQIIKETQYF.